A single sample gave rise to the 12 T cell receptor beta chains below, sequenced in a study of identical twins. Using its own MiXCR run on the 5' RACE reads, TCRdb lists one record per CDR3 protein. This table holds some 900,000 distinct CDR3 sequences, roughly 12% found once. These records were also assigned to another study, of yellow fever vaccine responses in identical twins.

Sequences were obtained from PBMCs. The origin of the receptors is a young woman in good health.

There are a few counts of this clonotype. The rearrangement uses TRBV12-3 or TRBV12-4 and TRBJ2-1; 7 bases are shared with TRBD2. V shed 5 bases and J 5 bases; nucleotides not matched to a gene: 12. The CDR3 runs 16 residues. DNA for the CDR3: TGTGCCAGCAGTCCCGAGGGAGGGTTGTTAAACAATGAGCAGTTCTTC. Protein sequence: CASSPEGGLLNNEQFF.

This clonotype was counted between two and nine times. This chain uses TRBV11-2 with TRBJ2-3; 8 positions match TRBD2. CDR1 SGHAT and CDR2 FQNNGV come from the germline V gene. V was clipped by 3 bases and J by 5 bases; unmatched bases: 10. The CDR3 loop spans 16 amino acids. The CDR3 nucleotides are TGTGCCAGCAGCTTCGGGAATAGCGGGGTTGGAGATACGCAGTATTTT. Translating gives CASSFGNSGVGDTQYF.

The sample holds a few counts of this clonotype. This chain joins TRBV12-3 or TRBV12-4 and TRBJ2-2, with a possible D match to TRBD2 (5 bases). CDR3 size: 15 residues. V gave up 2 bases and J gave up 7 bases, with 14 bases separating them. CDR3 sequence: CASSLKGVGGGELFF. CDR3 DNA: TGTGCCAGCAGTTTAAAGGGAGTCGGTGGCGGGGAGCTGTTTTTT.

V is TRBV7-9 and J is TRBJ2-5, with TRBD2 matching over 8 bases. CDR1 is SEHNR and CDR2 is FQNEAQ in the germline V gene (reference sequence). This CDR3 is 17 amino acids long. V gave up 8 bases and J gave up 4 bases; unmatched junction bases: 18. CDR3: CASLNFRDIRGGETQYF. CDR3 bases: TGTGCCAGCCTCAACTTCAGGGACATCCGGGGGGGAGAGACCCAGTACTTC.

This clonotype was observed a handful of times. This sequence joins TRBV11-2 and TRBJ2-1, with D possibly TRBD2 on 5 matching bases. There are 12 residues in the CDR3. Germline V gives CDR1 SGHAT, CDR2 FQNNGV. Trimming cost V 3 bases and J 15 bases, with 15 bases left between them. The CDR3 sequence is CASSFSGLGPFF. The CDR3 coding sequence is TGTGCCAGCAGCTTCTCCGGACTTGGCCCGTTCTTC.

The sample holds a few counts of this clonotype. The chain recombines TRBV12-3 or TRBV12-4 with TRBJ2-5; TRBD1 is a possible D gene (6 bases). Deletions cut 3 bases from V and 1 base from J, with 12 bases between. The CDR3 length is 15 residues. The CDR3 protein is CASSLSTGLQETQYF. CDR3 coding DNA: TGTGCCAGCAGTTTGAGTACAGGGCTCCAAGAGACCCAGTACTTC.

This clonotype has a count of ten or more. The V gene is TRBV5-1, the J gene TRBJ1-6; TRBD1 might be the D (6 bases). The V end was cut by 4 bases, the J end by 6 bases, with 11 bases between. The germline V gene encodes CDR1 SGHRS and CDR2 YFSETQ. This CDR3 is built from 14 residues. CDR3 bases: TGCGCCAGCAGCGCGGACAGCTCTAATTCACCCCTCCACTTT. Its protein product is CASSADSSNSPLHF.

This CDR3 is CASSRDSAYNEQFF. DNA of the CDR3: TGTGCCAGCAGCCGGGACTCGGCCTACAATGAGCAGTTCTTC. This chain links TRBV5-5 with TRBJ2-1; a possible D gene is TRBD2 (6 bases). The germline V gene has CDR1 SGHKS and CDR2 YYEKEE (reference sequence). V dropped 4 bases and J dropped 2 bases, with 10 bases sitting between them. The CDR3 has 14 amino acids.

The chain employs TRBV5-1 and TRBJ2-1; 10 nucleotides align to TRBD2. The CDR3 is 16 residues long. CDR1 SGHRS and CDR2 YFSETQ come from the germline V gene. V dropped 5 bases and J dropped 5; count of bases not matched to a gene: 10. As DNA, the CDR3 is TGCGCCAGCAGGTGGGGAAGGACTAGCGGACACAATGAGCAGTTCTTC. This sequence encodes CASRWGRTSGHNEQFF.

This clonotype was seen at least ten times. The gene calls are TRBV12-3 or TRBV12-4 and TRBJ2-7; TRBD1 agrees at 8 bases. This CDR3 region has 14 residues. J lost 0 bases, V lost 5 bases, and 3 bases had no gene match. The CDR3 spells CASSPTGVSYEQYF. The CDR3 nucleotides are TGTGCCAGCAGTCCGACAGGGGTCTCCTACGAGCAGTACTTC.

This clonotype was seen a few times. The CDR3 DNA sequence: TGTGCCAGCGCCCGGAGCGGGAACTACAATGAGCAGTTCTTC. Protein: CASARSGNYNEQFF. The chain carries TRBV27 and TRBJ2-1; 7 bases are a match to TRBD2. The junction had 7 bases not matched to a gene; V was cut back by 8 bases and J by 3 bases. Germline V lookup: CDR1 MNHEY, CDR2 SMNVEV (reference sequence). The length of the CDR3 is 14 residues.

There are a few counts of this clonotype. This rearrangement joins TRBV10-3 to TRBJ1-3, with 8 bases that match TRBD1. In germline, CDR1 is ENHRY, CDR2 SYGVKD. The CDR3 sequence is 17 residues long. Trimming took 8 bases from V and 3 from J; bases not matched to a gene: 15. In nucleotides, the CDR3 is TGTGCCATCCACGGACAGGGCTCTTTTCGTGGTGGAAACACCATATATTTT. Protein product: CAIHGQGSFRGGNTIYF.